Below are 7 T cell receptor beta chains sequenced from a single sample in a study of cytomegalovirus exposure and HLA in healthy donors. Vbeta (60) and Jbeta (13) primers were used in the PCR. Generated by immunoSEQ multiplex PCR, the TCRdb table keeps only in-frame clones and is missing some. The data contain about 91,000 clones, 60% to 80% of them singletons. Input material: PBMCs. These receptors all come from a female donor in good health and CMV-seronegative.

This clone has only a few counts. The V call is TRBV18, the J call TRBJ1-2, with 8 bases identical to TRBD1. The CDR3 has 13 amino acids. The V gene's germline CDR1 is KGHSH and CDR2 LQKENI. The junction had 2 bases not matched to a gene; V was cut back by 2 bases and J by 6 bases. CDR3 residues: CASSPMDRDGYTF. CDR3 sequence (DNA): TGTGCCAGCTCACCAATGGACAGGGATGGCTACACCTTC.

This clone was recorded once. V gene TRBV27 combines with J gene TRBJ2-7; 9 nucleotides match TRBD1. The ends lost 6 bases at V and 4 bases at J; junction bases unmatched: 19. Germline values: CDR1 MNHEY, CDR2 SMNVEV (reference sequence). CDR3 size: 18 residues. The CDR3 loop is CASSPLGRQGGSKYEQYF. The CDR3 DNA reads TGTGCCAGCAGCCCTTTGGGGAGACAGGGGGGAAGTAAGTACGAGCAGTACTTC.

In its sample, this clone was seen a few times. This chain connects TRBV30 to TRBJ1-4, with D possibly being TRBD1 (5 bases). The CDR3 spans 15 residues. CDR1 is GTSNPN and CDR2 is SVGIG in the germline V gene (reference sequence). With 7 bases removed from V and 5 bases from J, the gap between germline ends came to 20 bases. The CDR3 sequence is CAYTDGKAGNEKLFF. The CDR3 nucleotides read TGTGCCTATACGGACGGCAAGGCAGGGAATGAAAAACTGTTTTTT.

The rearrangement uses TRBV6-5 and TRBJ2-7, with 8 bases fitting TRBD2. The CDR3 consists of 14 residues. J lost 7 bases, V lost 4 bases, and 9 bases had no gene match. Germline loops: CDR1 MNHEY, CDR2 SVGAGI. The CDR3 is CASSSGREVREQYF. The CDR3, as DNA: TGTGCCAGCAGTTCTGGGCGGGAGGTGCGGGAGCAGTACTTC.

The chain combines TRBV18 with TRBJ2-7, with D possibly being TRBD1 (5 bases). V lost 0 bases, J lost 2 bases, and 8 bases lay in between. Germline V gene data show CDR1 as KGHSH and CDR2 as LQKENI. This CDR3 has 14 amino acids. The CDR3 DNA reads as TGTGCCAGCTCACCACCGGCAGGGCCCTACGAGCAGTACTTC. Amino acid sequence: CASSPPAGPYEQYF.

V gene TRBV5-1 combines with J gene TRBJ1-1, with TRBD1 matching 9 bases. Germline V gives CDR1 SGHRS, CDR2 YFSETQ. The trim removed 5 bases at V and 6 bases at J, leaving 11 bases unmatched. CDR3 length: 15 residues. CDR3 residues: CASSLTGTGSPEAFF. CDR3 nucleotides: TGCGCCAGCAGTTTGACCGGGACAGGGAGCCCTGAAGCTTTCTTT.

The V call is TRBV6-1, the J call TRBJ2-3, with D unclear. The CDR3 totals 14 residues. V lost 2 bases and J 5 bases, leaving 11 bases between the germline ends. In germline, CDR1 is MNHNS, CDR2 SASEGT. This CDR3 is CASSELAGRDTQYF. CDR3 in DNA: TGTGCCAGCAGTGAACTGGCTGGCAGAGATACGCAGTATTTT.